The clone carrying this T cell receptor beta chain turned up a few times. The data originate from a study of blood T cell repertoires in COVID-19. Per the original data handling: For nucleated cells, counts were estimated from reference gene primer amplification. Only in-frame clones appear in the TCRdb table, and some are missing; sequencing was by immunoSEQ multiplex PCR. D and trimming were read from the DNA, whereas the V and J calls and clone size are those reported in that table. The sample yields around 240,000 clones, 84% seen once. The CDR3 has 15 amino acids. From germline, CDR1 is KGHSY and CDR2 FQNENV. V dropped 1 base and J dropped 7 bases, with 14 bases sitting between them.

The sequencing input was peripheral blood. The TCR originated in a woman in her thirties or forties who had recovered from COVID-19. The chain combines TRBV16 with TRBJ1-5; tentative D call: TRBD1 (6 bases). DNA for the CDR3: TGTGCCAGCAGCCAATGGGGAGGGGGAGAACAGCCCCAGCATTTT. Translation: CASSQWGGGEQPQHF.